This T cell receptor (beta chain) stems from a study of T-cell memory formation after mild COVID-19. The study, taken as a whole, reports: Nothing showed for sure that second-wave clones peaking on day 37 were SARS-CoV-2 specific.

This clonotype has only a few counts. Its antigen is unidentified. The CDR3 is made up of 15 amino acids. V lost 0 bases and J 4 bases, leaving 11 bases between the germline ends. CDR1 and CDR2 from the germline V gene are MNHNY and SVGAGI (reference sequence). MiXCR, applied by TCRdb to the 5' RACE reads, yields one record per CDR3 protein. The repertoire holds hundreds of thousands of distinct CDR3 sequences, with about a fifth as singletons. Sequencing used PBMCs or a T cell subset sorted from them (not recorded which). The chain recombines TRBV6-6 with TRBJ2-3; no definite D call. The receptor was derived from an adult woman who had mild COVID-19 (a few samples of this study predate the infection). Cell type and time point are not known. The CDR3, as DNA: TGTGCCAGCAGTTACTCTGGTCGCGGATCAGATACGCAGTATTTT. Protein sequence: CASSYSGRGSDTQYF.